The 18 T cell receptor beta chains listed next were all sequenced from one sample in a study of cytomegalovirus exposure and HLA in healthy donors. The PCR contained 60 Vbeta and 13 Jbeta primers. TCRdb's copy holds only in-frame clones and misses some; the assay was immunoSEQ multiplex PCR. Found here are some 200,000 clones, under 70% of them singletons; the top ten hold 2% to 3%. Sequencing was carried out using PBMCs. These receptor sequences come from a man in his forties in good health and CMV-seropositive.

The chain joins TRBV9 to TRBJ1-4; D gene uncertain. From germline, CDR1 is SGDLS and CDR2 YYNGEE. The CDR3 is 16 amino acids. Trimming left V 0 bases short and J 3 bases short, with 12 bases between. CDR3 coding DNA: TGTGCCAGCAGCGTAGGCCCGCGCTCCGCTAATGAAAAACTGTTTTTT. This translates into CASSVGPRSANEKLFF.

This clone was observed a handful of times. The chain combines TRBV7-2 with TRBJ2-5; 8 positions agree with TRBD1. This CDR3 is built from 15 residues. Looked up from germline, CDR1 is SGHTA and CDR2 is FQGNSA. Losses at the gene ends were 4 bases for V and 5 bases for J; bases not matched to a gene: 9. The CDR3 is CASSYRDRRGETQYF. DNA of the CDR3: TGTGCCAGCAGCTACCGGGACAGGCGAGGGGAGACCCAGTACTTC.

This chain connects TRBV10-2 to TRBJ2-2; 12 bases match TRBD2. The germline V gene encodes CDR1 WSHSY and CDR2 SAAADI. The trim removed 4 bases at V and 4 bases at J, leaving 4 bases unmatched. This CDR3 is 16 amino acids long. In DNA, the CDR3 is TGCGCCAGCAGTGGCCTAGCGGGGGGGTTCACCGGGGAGCTGTTTTTT. Translating gives CASSGLAGGFTGELFF.

This clone has just one count. Other DNA sequences in the sample encode the same CDR3. The J gene is TRBJ2-3, the V gene TRBV7-2; TRBD2 matches 10 bases. CDR1 and CDR2 from the germline V gene are SGHTA and FQGNSA. The CDR3 spans 15 residues. The ends lost 4 bases at V and 2 bases at J; junction bases unmatched: 3. Written as DNA, the CDR3 is TGTGCCAGCAGCTCTAGCGGGGGATCCACAGATACGCAGTATTTT. Its translation is CASSSSGGSTDTQYF.

V is TRBV5-1 and J is TRBJ1-2, with 8 bases lining up with TRBD1. With 4 bases clipped from V and 2 bases from J, the junction kept 7 bases outside the gene matches. The germline gives CDR1 SGHRS, CDR2 YFSETQ. The CDR3 is 15 amino acids. For the CDR3, the DNA is TGCGCCAGCAGCCCGGCGGCAGGGGGCAACTATGGCTACACCTTC. It yields the protein CASSPAAGGNYGYTF.

The rearrangement joins TRBV7-8 to TRBJ1-1; D ambiguous. The CDR3 has 16 amino acids. V lost 1 base and J 1 base, leaving 13 bases between the germline ends. Germline V lookup: CDR1 SGHVS, CDR2 FQNEAQ. CDR3 region: CASSLGRGSGNTEAFF. CDR3 bases: TGTGCCAGCAGCTTAGGGAGAGGGAGCGGGAACACTGAAGCTTTCTTT.

On this clone itself: A read error may account for a junction end that differs from germline. The V call is TRBV7-9, the J call TRBJ1-6; D not certain. The CDR3 covers 15 residues. Germline V gene data show CDR1 as SEHNR and CDR2 as FQNEAQ (reference sequence). CDR3 protein: CSSSLVGSLESPLHF. The CDR3 DNA reads TGTTCCAGCAGCTTAGTTGGCAGTCTGGAGTCACCCCTCCACTTT.

The chain has TRBV5-4 and TRBJ1-1; the D gene is possibly TRBD1 (6 bases). V was trimmed by 4 bases and J by 0 bases, leaving 16 bases between them. Germline-derived CDR1 and CDR2 are SGHNT and YYREEE (reference sequence). The CDR3 runs 16 residues. The CDR3 DNA reads TGTGCCAGCAGCGCCGCCGGGACAAAAATGAACACTGAAGCTTTCTTT. This translates into CASSAAGTKMNTEAFF.

Only a few counts were recorded for this clone. One end of the junction does not line up with germline, which may come from a read error. V usage is TRBV7-9 and J usage is TRBJ1-2; TRBD1 matches 10 bases. CDR3 length equals 16 residues. CDR1 SEHNR and CDR2 FQNEAQ come from the germline V gene (reference sequence). DNA of the CDR3: TGTTCCAGCAGCCTCTTTGACAGGGGGCGTAACTATGGCTACACCTTC. Protein: CSSSLFDRGRNYGYTF.

The rearrangement joins TRBV11-2 to TRBJ2-1; D is possibly TRBD2 (6 bases). Germline V gene lookup returns CDR1 SGHAT and CDR2 FQNNGV. The germline V and J ends were trimmed by 4 bases and 14 bases, with 21 bases remaining between them. The CDR3 length is 14 residues. In nucleotides, the CDR3 is TGTGCCAGCAGCTCCTTTAGGGGTTTAGGGGAGGAGTTCTTC. It specifies CASSSFRGLGEEFF.

This clone has only a few counts. This chain connects TRBV19 to TRBJ2-5, with a tentative D call TRBD2 (6 bases). Germline loops: CDR1 LNHDA, CDR2 SQIVND (reference sequence). The CDR3 contains 14 residues. V gave up 4 bases and J gave up 5 bases, with 14 bases separating them. CDR3 sequence reads: CASSRGDSAETQYF. In DNA, the CDR3 is TGTGCCAGTAGTAGGGGGGACTCCGCCGAGACCCAGTACTTC.

The rearrangement links TRBV7-2 to TRBJ1-3; D gene unclear. This CDR3 spans 17 amino acids. Germline CDR1 SGHTA, CDR2 FQGNSA. V was pared by 1 base and J by 1 base, with 14 bases between. The CDR3 protein is CASSLELAGGSGNTIYF. The CDR3 DNA is TGTGCCAGCAGCTTAGAGTTAGCGGGCGGATCTGGAAACACCATATATTTT.

This clone was detected once. The chain carries TRBV19 and TRBJ1-5; TRBD1 is a possible D gene (6 bases). With 8 bases removed from V and 4 bases from J, the gap between germline ends came to 15 bases. Per germline, CDR1 LNHDA and CDR2 SQIVND (reference sequence). The CDR3 is 14 amino acids. The CDR3 DNA reads as TGTGCCAGTGGGCGGGGGCTAAGAAATCAGCCCCAGCATTTT. Its translation: CASGRGLRNQPQHF.

This chain connects TRBV5-4 to TRBJ1-3; 7 nucleotides agree with TRBD1. This CDR3 contains 15 residues. J was trimmed by 2 bases and V by 6 bases; bases with no gene match: 8. Germline CDR1 is SGHNT and CDR2 is YYREEE (reference sequence). CDR3 sequence reads: CASTTQGEAGNTIYF. The CDR3 nucleotides read TGTGCCAGCACCACCCAGGGGGAAGCTGGAAACACCATATATTTT.

This clone was counted a single time. J is TRBJ1-2 and V is TRBV4-1; possibly TRBD1 for D (5 bases). The CDR3 contains 16 residues. Germline CDR1 is MGHRA and CDR2 is YSYEKL. Between the trimmed V and J ends, which lost 3 bases and 8 bases, there was a span of 22 bases. The CDR3 sequence is CASSQGGGEEFRGYTF. The CDR3 DNA follows: TGCGCCAGCAGCCAGGGTGGAGGGGAGGAGTTCCGGGGCTACACCTTC.

This sequence joins TRBV6-6 and TRBJ1-2; the match to TRBD1 covers 8 bases. This CDR3 spans 15 amino acids. V dropped 4 bases and J dropped 0; count of bases not matched to a gene: 4. Germline assignment: CDR1 MNHNY and CDR2 SVGAGI (reference sequence). The CDR3 sequence is CASSFTGGANYGYTF. The DNA for the CDR3 is TGTGCCAGCAGTTTTACAGGGGGAGCTAACTATGGCTACACCTTC.

This chain connects TRBV6-4 to TRBJ1-1, with 7 bases matching TRBD1. The CDR3 contains 13 residues. V lost 4 bases to trimming and J lost 1 base; unmatched junction nucleotides: 0. Per germline, CDR1 MRHNA and CDR2 SNTAGT. The CDR3 sequence is CASSGQGNTEAFF. DNA of the CDR3: TGTGCCAGCAGTGGACAGGGGAACACTGAAGCTTTCTTT.

V and J are TRBV7-3 and TRBJ2-3; TRBD2 aligns across 7 bases. This CDR3 region has 15 residues. The germline CDR1 and CDR2 sequences are SGHTA and FQGTGA. Trimming cost V 3 bases and J 2 bases; bases outside gene matches: 5. The CDR3 nucleotides are TGTGCCAGCAGCTTGTCTCTAGCGGCCACAGATACGCAGTATTTT. Its protein is CASSLSLAATDTQYF.